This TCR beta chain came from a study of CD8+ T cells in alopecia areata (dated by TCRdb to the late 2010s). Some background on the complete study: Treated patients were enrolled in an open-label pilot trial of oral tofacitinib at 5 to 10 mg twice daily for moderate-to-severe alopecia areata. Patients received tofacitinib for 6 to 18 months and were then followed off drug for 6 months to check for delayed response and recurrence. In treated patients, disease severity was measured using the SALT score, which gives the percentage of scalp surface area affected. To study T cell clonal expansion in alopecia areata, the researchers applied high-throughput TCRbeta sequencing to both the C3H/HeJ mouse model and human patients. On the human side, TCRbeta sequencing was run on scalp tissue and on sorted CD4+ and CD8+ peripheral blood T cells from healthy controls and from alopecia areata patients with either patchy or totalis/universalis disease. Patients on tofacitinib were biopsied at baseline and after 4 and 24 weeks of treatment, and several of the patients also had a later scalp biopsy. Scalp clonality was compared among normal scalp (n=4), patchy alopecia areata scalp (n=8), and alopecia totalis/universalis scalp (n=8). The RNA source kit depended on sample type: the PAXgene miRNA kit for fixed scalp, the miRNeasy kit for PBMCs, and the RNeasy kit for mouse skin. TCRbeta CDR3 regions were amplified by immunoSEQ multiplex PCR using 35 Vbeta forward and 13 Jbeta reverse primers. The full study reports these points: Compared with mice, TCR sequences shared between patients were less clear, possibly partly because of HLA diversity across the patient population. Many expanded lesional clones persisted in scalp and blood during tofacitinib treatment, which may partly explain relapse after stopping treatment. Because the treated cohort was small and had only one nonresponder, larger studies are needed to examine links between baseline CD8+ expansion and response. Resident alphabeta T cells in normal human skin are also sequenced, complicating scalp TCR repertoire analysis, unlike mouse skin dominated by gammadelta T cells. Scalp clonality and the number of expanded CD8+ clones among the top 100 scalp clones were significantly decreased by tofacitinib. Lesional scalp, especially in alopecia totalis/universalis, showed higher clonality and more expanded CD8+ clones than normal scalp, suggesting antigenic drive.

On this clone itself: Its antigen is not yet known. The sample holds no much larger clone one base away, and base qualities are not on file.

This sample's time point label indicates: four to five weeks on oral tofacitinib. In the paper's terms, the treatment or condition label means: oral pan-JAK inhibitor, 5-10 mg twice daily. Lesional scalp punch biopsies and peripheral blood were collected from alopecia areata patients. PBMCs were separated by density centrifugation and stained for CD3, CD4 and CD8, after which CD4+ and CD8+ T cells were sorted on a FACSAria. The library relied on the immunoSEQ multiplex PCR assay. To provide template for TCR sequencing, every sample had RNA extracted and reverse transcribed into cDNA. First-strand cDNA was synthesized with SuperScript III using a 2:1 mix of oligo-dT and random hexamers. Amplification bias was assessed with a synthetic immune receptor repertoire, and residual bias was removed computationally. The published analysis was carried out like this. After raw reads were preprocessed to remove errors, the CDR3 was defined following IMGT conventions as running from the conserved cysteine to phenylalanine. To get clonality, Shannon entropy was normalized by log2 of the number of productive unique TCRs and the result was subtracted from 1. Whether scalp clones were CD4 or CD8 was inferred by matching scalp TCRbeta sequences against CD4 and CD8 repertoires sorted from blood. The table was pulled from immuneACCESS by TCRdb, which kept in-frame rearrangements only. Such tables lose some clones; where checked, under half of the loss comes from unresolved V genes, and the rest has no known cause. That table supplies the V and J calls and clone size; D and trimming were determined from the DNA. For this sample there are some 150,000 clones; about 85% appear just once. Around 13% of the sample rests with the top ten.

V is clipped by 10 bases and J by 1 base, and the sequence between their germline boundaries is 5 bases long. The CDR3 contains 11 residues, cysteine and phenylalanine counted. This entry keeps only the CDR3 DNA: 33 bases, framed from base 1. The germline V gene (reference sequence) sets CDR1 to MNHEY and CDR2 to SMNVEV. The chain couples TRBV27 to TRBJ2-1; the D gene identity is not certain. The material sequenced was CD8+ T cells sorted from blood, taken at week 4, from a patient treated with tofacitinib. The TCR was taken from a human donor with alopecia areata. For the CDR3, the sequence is CATTSYNEQFF. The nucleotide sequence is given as TGTGCCACCACTTCCTACAATGAGCAGTTCTTC.